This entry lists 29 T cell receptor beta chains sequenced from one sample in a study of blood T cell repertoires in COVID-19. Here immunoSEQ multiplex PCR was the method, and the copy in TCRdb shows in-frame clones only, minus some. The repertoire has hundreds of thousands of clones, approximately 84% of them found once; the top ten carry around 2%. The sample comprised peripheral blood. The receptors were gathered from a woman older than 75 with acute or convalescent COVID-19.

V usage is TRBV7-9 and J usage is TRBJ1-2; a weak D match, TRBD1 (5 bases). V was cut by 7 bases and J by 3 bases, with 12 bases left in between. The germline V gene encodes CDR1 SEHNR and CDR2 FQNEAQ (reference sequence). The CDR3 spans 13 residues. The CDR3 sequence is CASNLRGYYGYTF. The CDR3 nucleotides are TGTGCCAGCAACCTCCGGGGGTACTATGGCTACACCTTC. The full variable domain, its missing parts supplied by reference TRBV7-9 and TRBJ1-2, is DTGVSQNPRHKITKRGQNVTFRCDPISEHNRLYWYRQTLGQGPEFLTYFQNEAQLEKSRLLSDRFSAERPKGSFSTLEIQRTEQGDSAMYLCASNLRGYYGYTFGSGTRLTVV.

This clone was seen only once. CDR3: CASSEGTGRSSEAFF. The DNA of the CDR3 is TGTGCCAGCAGCGAAGGGACAGGGCGGTCGAGTGAAGCTTTCTTT. The gene calls are TRBV5-6 and TRBJ1-1; 9 positions match TRBD1. Looked up from germline, CDR1 is SGHDT and CDR2 is YYEEEE. The CDR3 totals 15 residues. Trimming took 4 bases from V and 7 from J; bases not matched to a gene: 11.

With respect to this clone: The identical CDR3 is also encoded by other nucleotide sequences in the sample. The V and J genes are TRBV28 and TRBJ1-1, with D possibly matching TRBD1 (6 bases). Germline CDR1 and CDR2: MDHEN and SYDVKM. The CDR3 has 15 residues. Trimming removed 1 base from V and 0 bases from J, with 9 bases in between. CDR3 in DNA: TGTGCCAGCAGTTTATTGGGGGCCTTGAACACTGAAGCTTTCTTT. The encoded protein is CASSLLGALNTEAFF. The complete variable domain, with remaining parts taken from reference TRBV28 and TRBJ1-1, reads DVKVTQSSRYLVKRTGEKVFLECVQDMDHENMFWYRQDPGLGLRLIYFSYDVKMKEKGDIPEGYSVSREKKERFSLILESASTNQTSMYLCASSLLGALNTEAFFGQGTRLTVV.

The CDR3 loop reads CASSYKTSGRALSYEQYF. As DNA, the CDR3 is TGTGCCAGCAGCTATAAGACTAGCGGGAGGGCCTTATCGTACGAGCAGTACTTC. The J gene is TRBJ2-7, the V gene TRBV7-2; TRBD2 matches at 14 bases. This CDR3 is built from 18 residues. Unmatched junction bases numbered 12, after V lost 4 bases and J lost 4 bases. CDR1 is SGHTA and CDR2 is FQGNSA in the germline V gene.

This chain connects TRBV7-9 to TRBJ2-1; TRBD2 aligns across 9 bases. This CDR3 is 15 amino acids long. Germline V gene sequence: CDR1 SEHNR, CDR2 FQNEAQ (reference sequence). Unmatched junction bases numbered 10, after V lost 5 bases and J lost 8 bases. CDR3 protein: CASSPKVAGVHEQFF. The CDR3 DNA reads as TGTGCCAGCAGCCCAAAGGTAGCGGGAGTTCATGAGCAGTTCTTC.

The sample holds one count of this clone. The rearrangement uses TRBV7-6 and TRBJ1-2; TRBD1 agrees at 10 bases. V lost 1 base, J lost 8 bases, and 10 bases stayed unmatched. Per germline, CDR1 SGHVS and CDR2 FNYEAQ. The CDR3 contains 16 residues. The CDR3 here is CASSLGGTGVFGGYTF. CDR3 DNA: TGTGCCAGCAGCTTAGGAGGGACAGGGGTATTCGGCGGCTACACCTTC.

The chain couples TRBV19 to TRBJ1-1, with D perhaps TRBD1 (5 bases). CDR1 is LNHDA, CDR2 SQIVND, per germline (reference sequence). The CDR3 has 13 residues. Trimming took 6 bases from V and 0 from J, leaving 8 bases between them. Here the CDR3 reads CASRVQVNTEAFF. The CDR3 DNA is TGTGCCAGTAGGGTACAGGTGAACACTGAAGCTTTCTTT.

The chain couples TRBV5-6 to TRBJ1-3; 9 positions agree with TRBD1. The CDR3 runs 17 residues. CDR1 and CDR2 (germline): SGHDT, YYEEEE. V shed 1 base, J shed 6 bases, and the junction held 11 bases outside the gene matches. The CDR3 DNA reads TGTGCCAGCAGCTTGCTTCGGGACAGGGCCAGTGAAAACACCATATATTTT. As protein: CASSLLRDRASENTIYF.

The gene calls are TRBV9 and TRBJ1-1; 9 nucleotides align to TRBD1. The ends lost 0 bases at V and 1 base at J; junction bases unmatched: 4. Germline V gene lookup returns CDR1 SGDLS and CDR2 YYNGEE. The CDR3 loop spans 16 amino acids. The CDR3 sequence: CASSVGQGEGNTEAFF. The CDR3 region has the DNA TGTGCCAGCAGCGTAGGACAGGGGGAGGGGAACACTGAAGCTTTCTTT. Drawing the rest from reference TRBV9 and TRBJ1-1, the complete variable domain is DSGVTQTPKHLITATGQRVTLRCSPRSGDLSVYWYQQSLDQGLQFLIQYYNGEERAKGNILERFSAQQFPDLHSELNLSSLELGDSALYFCASSVGQGEGNTEAFFGQGTRLTVV.

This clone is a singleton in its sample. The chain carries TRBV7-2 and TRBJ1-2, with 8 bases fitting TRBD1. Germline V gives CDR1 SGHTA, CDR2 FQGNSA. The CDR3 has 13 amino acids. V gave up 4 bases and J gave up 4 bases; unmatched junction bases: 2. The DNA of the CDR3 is TGTGCCAGCAGCTCAACAGGGGGCTATGGCTACACCTTC. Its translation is CASSSTGGYGYTF.

The CDR3 region is CASSIDRRQGSNYGYTF. DNA of the CDR3: TGTGCCAGTAGTATAGACCGTAGACAGGGGAGTAACTATGGCTACACCTTC. The J gene is TRBJ1-2, the V gene TRBV19; 8 bases match TRBD1. The germline V gene has CDR1 LNHDA and CDR2 SQIVND (reference sequence). This CDR3 contains 17 residues. The J segment lost 1 base and the V segment lost 0 bases, leaving 7 bases of the junction unmatched.

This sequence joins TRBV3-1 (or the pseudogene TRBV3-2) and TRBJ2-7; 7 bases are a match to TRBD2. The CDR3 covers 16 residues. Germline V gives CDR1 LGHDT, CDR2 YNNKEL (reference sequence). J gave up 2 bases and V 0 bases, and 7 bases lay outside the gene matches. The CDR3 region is CASSQDSVGGAYEQYF. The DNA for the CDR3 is TGTGCCAGCAGCCAAGATTCGGTGGGGGGGGCCTACGAGCAGTACTTC.

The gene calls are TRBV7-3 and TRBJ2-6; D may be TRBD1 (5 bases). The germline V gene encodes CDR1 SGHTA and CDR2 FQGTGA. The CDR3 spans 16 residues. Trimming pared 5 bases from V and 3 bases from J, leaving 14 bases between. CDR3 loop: CASSHPSGHGANVLTF. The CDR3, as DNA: TGTGCCAGCAGCCACCCCTCAGGGCATGGGGCCAACGTCCTGACTTTC.

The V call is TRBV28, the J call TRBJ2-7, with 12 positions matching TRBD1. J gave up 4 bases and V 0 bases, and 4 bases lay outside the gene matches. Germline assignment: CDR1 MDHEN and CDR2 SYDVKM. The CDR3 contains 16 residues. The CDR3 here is CASSLWGQGARYEQYF. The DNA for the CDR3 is TGTGCCAGCAGTTTATGGGGACAGGGGGCTAGGTACGAGCAGTACTTC.

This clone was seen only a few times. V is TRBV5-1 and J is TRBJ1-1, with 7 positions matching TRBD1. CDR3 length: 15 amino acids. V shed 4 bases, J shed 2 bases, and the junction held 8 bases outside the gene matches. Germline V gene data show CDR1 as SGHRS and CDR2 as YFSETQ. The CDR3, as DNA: TGCGCCAGCAGCGGCGCGGGACAGCCAAACACTGAAGCTTTCTTT. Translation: CASSGAGQPNTEAFF.

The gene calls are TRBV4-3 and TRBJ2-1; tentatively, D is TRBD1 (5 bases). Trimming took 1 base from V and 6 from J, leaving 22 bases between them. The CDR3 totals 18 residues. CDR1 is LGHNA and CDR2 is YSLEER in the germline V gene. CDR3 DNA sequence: TGCGCCAGCAGCCAAGGCGCCTACCGACAGACCAACAGCAATGAGCAGTTCTTC. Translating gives CASSQGAYRQTNSNEQFF.

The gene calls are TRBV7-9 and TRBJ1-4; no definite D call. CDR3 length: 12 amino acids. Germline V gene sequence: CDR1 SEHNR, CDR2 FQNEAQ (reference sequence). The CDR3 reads CVIQEDNEKLFF. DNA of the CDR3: TGTGTCATTCAGGAGGATAATGAAAAACTGTTTTTT.

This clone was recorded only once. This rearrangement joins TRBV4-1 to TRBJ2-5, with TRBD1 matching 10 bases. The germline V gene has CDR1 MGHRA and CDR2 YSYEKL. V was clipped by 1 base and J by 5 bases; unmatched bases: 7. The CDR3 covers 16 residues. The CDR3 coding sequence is TGCGCCAGCAGCCAAGCCGGGACAGGGGAGTTGGAGACCCAGTACTTC. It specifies CASSQAGTGELETQYF.

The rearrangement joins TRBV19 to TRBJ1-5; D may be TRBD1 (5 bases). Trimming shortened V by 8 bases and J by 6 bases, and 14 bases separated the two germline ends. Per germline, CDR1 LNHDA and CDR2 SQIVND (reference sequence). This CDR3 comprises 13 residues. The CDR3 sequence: CASSGGVRQPQHF. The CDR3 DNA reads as TGTGCCAGTTCCGGGGGGGTCCGTCAGCCCCAGCATTTT.

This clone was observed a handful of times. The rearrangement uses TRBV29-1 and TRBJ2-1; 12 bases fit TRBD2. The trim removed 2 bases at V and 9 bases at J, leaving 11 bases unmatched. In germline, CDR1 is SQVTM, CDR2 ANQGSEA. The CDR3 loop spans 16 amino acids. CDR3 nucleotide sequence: TGCAGCGTTGAATCATCTAGCGGGGGGGCCAGGGGTGAGCAGTTCTTC. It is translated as CSVESSSGGARGEQFF.

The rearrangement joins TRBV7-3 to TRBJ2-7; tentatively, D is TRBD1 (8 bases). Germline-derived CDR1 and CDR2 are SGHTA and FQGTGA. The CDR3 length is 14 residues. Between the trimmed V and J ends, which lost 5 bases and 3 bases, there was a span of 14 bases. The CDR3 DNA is TGTGCCAGCAGCCCAACAGGGGGGGGCTACGAGCAGTACTTC. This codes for CASSPTGGGYEQYF.

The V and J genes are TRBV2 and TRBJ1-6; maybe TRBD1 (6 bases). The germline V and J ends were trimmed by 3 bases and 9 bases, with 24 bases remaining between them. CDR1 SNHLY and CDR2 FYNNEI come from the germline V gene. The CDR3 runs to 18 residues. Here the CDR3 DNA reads TGTGCCAGCAGTGATGGAAGGGTGGGCAGGGGTATAGGTTCACCCCTCCACTTT. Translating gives CASSDGRVGRGIGSPLHF.

The CDR3 coding sequence is TGTGCCAGCAGCCAGGGACAGGGGTGGGAAAAACTGTTTTTT. Translated, it gives CASSQGQGWEKLFF. V and J are TRBV7-8 and TRBJ1-4; 10 nucleotides agree with TRBD1. The junction had 5 bases not matched to a gene; V was cut back by 5 bases and J by 8 bases. The germline V gene has CDR1 SGHVS and CDR2 FQNEAQ. This CDR3 region has 14 residues.

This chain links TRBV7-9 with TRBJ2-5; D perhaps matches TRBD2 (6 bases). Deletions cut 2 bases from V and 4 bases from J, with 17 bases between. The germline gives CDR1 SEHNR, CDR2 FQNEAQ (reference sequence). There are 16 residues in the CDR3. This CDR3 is CASSLFGSKSRETQYF. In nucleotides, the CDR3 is TGTGCCAGCAGCTTATTCGGGAGTAAGTCCCGAGAGACCCAGTACTTC.

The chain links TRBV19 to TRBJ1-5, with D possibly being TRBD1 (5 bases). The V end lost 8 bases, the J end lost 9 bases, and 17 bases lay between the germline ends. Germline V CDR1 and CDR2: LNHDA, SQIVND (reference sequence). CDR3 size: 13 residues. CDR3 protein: CASSTDIIGPQHF. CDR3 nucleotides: TGTGCCAGTTCGACGGACATCATAGGGCCCCAGCATTTT.

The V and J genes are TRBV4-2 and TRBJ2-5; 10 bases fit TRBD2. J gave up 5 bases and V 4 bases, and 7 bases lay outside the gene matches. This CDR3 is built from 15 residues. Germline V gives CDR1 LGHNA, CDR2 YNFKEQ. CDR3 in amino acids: CASSRIPGLAETQYF. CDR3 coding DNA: TGTGCCAGCAGCCGCATACCGGGACTAGCGGAGACCCAGTACTTC.

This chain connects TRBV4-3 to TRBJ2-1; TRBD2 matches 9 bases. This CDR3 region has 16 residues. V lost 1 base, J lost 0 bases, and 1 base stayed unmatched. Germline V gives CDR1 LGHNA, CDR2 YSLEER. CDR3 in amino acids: CASSQGLAVSYNEQFF. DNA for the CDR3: TGCGCCAGCAGCCAAGGACTAGCGGTCTCCTACAATGAGCAGTTCTTC.

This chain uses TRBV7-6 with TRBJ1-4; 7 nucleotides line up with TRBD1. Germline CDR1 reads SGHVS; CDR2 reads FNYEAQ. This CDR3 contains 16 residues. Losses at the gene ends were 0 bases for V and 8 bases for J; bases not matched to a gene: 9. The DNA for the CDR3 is TGTGCCAGCAGCTTAGCGCAAGGGGACAGATGGGAAAAACTGTTTTTT. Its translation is CASSLAQGDRWEKLFF.

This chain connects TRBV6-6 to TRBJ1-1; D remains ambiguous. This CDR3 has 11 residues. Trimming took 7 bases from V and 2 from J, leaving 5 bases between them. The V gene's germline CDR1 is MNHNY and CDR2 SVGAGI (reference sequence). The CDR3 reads CASTLNTEAFF. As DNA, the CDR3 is TGTGCCAGCACGCTAAACACTGAAGCTTTCTTT.